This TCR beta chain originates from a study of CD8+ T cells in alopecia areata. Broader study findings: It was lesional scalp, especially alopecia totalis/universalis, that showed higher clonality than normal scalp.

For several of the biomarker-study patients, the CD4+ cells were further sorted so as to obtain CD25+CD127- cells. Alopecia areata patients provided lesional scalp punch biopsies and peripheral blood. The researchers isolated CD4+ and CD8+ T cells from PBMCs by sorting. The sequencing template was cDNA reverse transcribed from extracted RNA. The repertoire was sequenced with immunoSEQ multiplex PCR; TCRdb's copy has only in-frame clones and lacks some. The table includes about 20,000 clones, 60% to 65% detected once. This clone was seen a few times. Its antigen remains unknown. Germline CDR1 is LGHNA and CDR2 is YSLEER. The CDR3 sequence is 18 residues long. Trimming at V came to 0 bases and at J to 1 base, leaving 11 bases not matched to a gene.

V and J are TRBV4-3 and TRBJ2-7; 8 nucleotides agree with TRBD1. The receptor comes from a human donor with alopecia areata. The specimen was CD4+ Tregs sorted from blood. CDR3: CASSQDLGAGGSSYEQYF. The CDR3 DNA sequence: TGCGCCAGCAGCCAAGATCTCGGCGCAGGGGGCTCTTCCTACGAGCAGTACTTC.